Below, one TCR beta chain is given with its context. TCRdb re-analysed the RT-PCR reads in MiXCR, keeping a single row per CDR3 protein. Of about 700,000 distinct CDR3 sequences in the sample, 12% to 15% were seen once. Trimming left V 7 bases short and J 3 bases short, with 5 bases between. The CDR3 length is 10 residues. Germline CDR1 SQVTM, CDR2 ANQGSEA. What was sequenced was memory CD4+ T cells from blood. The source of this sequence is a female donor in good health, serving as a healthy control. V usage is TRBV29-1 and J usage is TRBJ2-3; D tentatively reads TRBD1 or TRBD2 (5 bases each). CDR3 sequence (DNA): TGCAGCGGGGGGACAGATACGCAGTATTTT. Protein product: CSGGTDTQYF.